The clone carrying this TCR beta chain occurred many times. Its antigen is unknown. Mismatch with germline at one junction end may stem from a read error. The CDR3 runs to 14 residues. Germline CDR1 reads MGHRA; CDR2 reads YSYEKL. This sample is drawn from a study of molecular identifiers for immune sequencing clone quantification. Whole-study findings and limits: Over 97% of effector molecules, but under 1% in naive cells, were held by clones with more than 20 RNA copies. Jurkat TCR RNA spiked in from one cell (amid some 1.1 million naive cells) was reportedly detectable.

TCRdb reanalysed the PCR reads using MiXCR and keeps one entry per CDR3 protein. Of hundreds of thousands of distinct CDR3 sequences in the sample, about 25% were seen once. Sequenced sample: naive CD8+ T cells from blood, with Jurkat cell RNA spiked in. Subset denoted: FACS-sorted CD8+CD4-CCR7+CD45RA+ naive T cells. The chain is built from TRBV4-1 and TRBJ1-1, with 8 nucleotides matching TRBD1. The sequence was collected from a human donor in good health. Some libraries in this study had Jurkat cell RNA spiked in. CDR3 coding DNA: TGTGCCAGCAGTTTAGGGACAGGGAACACTGAAGCTTTCTTT. Amino acid sequence: CASSLGTGNTEAFF.